The rows below give T cell receptor beta chains drawn from one sample of a study of blood T cell repertoires in COVID-19. The assay was immunoSEQ multiplex PCR, and TCRdb's table has in-frame clones only and misses some. Of about 140,000 clones listed, 85% are singletons. Sequenced material: peripheral blood. All receptors come from a human donor with acute or convalescent COVID-19. The donor label of this sample is uncertain. CDR3s include the opening cysteine and the closing phenylalanine or tryptophan. Each record gives: clone size, D gene, V gene, J gene, CDR3 DNA, CDR3 protein. D genes are given only for firm matches. Part of the rows lack a size; the others show once, few, many or a class for expanded clones.

size: -
D: -
V: TRBV6-2/TRBV6-3
J: TRBJ1-3
DNA: TGTGCCAGCAGTTACTCATTCGTCGTGGGCTCTGGCTCTGGAAACACCATATATTTT
CDR3: CASSYSFVVGSGSGNTIYF

size: few
D: -
V: TRBV19
J: TRBJ1-5
DNA: TGTGCCAGTAGTACGGGAAACAGGGATGGGGGCAATCAGCCCCAGCATTTT
CDR3: CASSTGNRDGGNQPQHF

size: -
D: -
V: TRBV28
J: TRBJ1-6
DNA: TGTGCCAGCAGGAACAGGAATTCACCCCTCCACTTT
CDR3: CASRNRNSPLHF

size: -
D: -
V: TRBV9
J: TRBJ2-1
DNA: TGTGCCAGCAGCGTAGATCAGGGCGCGGCTGAGCAGTTCTTC
CDR3: CASSVDQGAAEQFF

size: -
D: TRBD1
V: TRBV5-5
J: TRBJ1-5
DNA: TGTGCCAGCAGCTTGGCCGGGACAGTCTATCAGCCCCAGCATTTT
CDR3: CASSLAGTVYQPQHF

size: once
D: TRBD1
V: TRBV5-8
J: TRBJ1-5
DNA: TGTGCCAGCAGTTTGCCCGGGACAGGGGGTAATCAGCCCCAGCATTTT
CDR3: CASSLPGTGGNQPQHF

size: -
D: -
V: TRBV28
J: TRBJ1-1
DNA: TGTGCCAGCATCGACAGAGCGACTGAAGCTTTCTTT
CDR3: CASIDRATEAFF

size: -
D: TRBD1
V: TRBV7-2
J: TRBJ2-2
DNA: TGTGCCAGCAGGCAGGACAGGGGGAACACCGGGGAGCTGTTTTTT
CDR3: CASRQDRGNTGELFF

size: -
D: -
V: TRBV15
J: TRBJ1-4
DNA: TGTGCCACCAGCAGAGATCCGGGGTCCCTTAATGAAAAACTGTTTTTT
CDR3: CATSRDPGSLNEKLFF

size: once
D: TRBD1
V: TRBV19
J: TRBJ2-7
DNA: TGTGCCAGTAGTGCGGGACAGGGCTACGAGCAGTACTTC
CDR3: CASSAGQGYEQYF

size: few
D: -
V: TRBV11-2
J: TRBJ2-1
DNA: TGTGCCAGCAGCTTAGATGACCTAGGTTACAATGAGCAGTTCTTC
CDR3: CASSLDDLGYNEQFF

size: few
D: -
V: TRBV10-3
J: TRBJ2-1
DNA: TGTGCCATCAGTGAGTCCCCCTTCGGGACACCCCGCGTTAGCGAGCAGTTCTTC
CDR3: CAISESPFGTPRVSEQFF

size: few
D: TRBD1
V: TRBV7-9
J: TRBJ2-5
DNA: TGTGCCAGCAGCTACCCTACAGGGGAAGAGACCCAGTACTTC
CDR3: CASSYPTGEETQYF

size: -
D: -
V: TRBV18
J: TRBJ1-5
DNA: TGTGCCAGCTCACCGGGCAGTAGCAATCAGCCCCAGCATTTT
CDR3: CASSPGSSNQPQHF

size: few
D: TRBD1
V: TRBV6-5
J: TRBJ1-1
DNA: TGTGCCAGCAGGGACAGGGGGATGAACACTGAAGCTTTCTTT
CDR3: CASRDRGMNTEAFF

size: -
D: -
V: TRBV6-5
J: TRBJ1-3
DNA: TGTGCCAGCAGTTACTCGATAGGCAGGGCTGGAAACACCATATATTTT
CDR3: CASSYSIGRAGNTIYF

size: once
D: TRBD1
V: TRBV5-4
J: TRBJ1-2
DNA: TGTGCCAGCAGTCTAGACAGGGGCTATGGCTACACCTTC
CDR3: CASSLDRGYGYTF

size: -
D: -
V: TRBV7-2
J: TRBJ1-2
DNA: TGTGCCAGCAGCCCCACGGGAAACTATGGCTACACCTTC
CDR3: CASSPTGNYGYTF

size: -
D: TRBD1
V: TRBV5-4
J: TRBJ1-3
DNA: TGTGCCAGCAGCCGGGACAGGGGTTCTGGAAACACCATATATTTT
CDR3: CASSRDRGSGNTIYF

size: -
D: -
V: TRBV21-1
J: TRBJ2-4
DNA: TGTGCCAGCAGCAAAGAGGGGAAAGGGTTGGGTCCGGCCAAAAACATTCAGTACTTC
CDR3: CASSKEGKGLGPAKNIQYF

size: -
D: -
V: TRBV12-3/TRBV12-4
J: TRBJ1-5
DNA: TGTGCCAGCAGTTTTTCGGGTGAGCCCCAGCATTTT
CDR3: CASSFSGEPQHF

size: -
D: -
V: TRBV7-2
J: TRBJ1-4
DNA: TGTGCCAGCAGGCGAGGGTCGGGGAATGAAAAACTGTTTTTT
CDR3: CASRRGSGNEKLFF

size: -
D: TRBD1
V: TRBV7-2
J: TRBJ1-3
DNA: TGTGCCAGCAGGCAACAGGGGTTCTCTGGAAACACCATATATTTT
CDR3: CASRQQGFSGNTIYF

size: -
D: -
V: TRBV7-9
J: TRBJ2-5
DNA: TGTGCCAGCAGCTTAGGCGGGTCCAGGACCCAGTACTTC
CDR3: CASSLGGSRTQYF

size: once
D: TRBD1
V: TRBV5-5
J: TRBJ1-1
DNA: TGTGCCAGCAGCTTGATGGGACAGGGTGAAGCTTTCTTT
CDR3: CASSLMGQGEAFF

size: -
D: -
V: TRBV19
J: TRBJ2-5
DNA: TGTGCCACAAGTTGGGGCAGGGATTACGGTGGAGAGACCCAGTACTTC
CDR3: CATSWGRDYGGETQYF

size: -
D: -
V: TRBV19
J: TRBJ1-2
DNA: TGTGCCAGTAGTATAGATCGTAGTCCGGGCTATGGCTACACCTTC
CDR3: CASSIDRSPGYGYTF

size: -
D: TRBD1
V: TRBV5-4
J: TRBJ2-3
DNA: TGTGCCAGCAGCTCCGGACAGGGTCGTAGCACAGATACGCAGTATTTT
CDR3: CASSSGQGRSTDTQYF

size: -
D: TRBD2
V: TRBV6-6
J: TRBJ2-1
DNA: TGTGCCAGCAGTTCCACACCGGGACTAGCGGGTGATGAGCAGTTCTTC
CDR3: CASSSTPGLAGDEQFF

size: -
D: TRBD1
V: TRBV18
J: TRBJ1-5
DNA: TGTGCCAGCTCACCTTGGCCTGGGACAGGGGTTAGCAATCAGCCCCAGCATTTT
CDR3: CASSPWPGTGVSNQPQHF

size: -
D: -
V: TRBV9
J: TRBJ2-1
DNA: TGTGCCAGCAGCCAGGGCGATGAGCAGTTCTTC
CDR3: CASSQGDEQFF

size: few
D: TRBD1
V: TRBV15
J: TRBJ1-4
DNA: TGTGCCACCAGCAGAGGACAGGGCGGGAATGAAAAACTGTTTTTT
CDR3: CATSRGQGGNEKLFF

size: -
D: TRBD2
V: TRBV9
J: TRBJ2-7
DNA: TGTGCCAGCAGCGTAGTAAGAGCGGGGGGGGACTACTGTCTCTACGAGCAGTACTTC
CDR3: CASSVVRAGGDYCLYEQYF

size: -
D: -
V: TRBV23-1
J: TRBJ2-5
DNA: TGCGCCAGCAGTCAATGCGCTCAGGGTTGGCGAGAGACCCAGTACTTC
CDR3: CASSQCAQGWRETQYF

size: -
D: TRBD1
V: TRBV28
J: TRBJ1-5
DNA: TGTGCCAGCAGTTCCCAGACAGGGGATCAGCCCCAGCATTTT
CDR3: CASSSQTGDQPQHF

size: once
D: -
V: TRBV19
J: TRBJ1-3
DNA: TGTGCCAGTAACCCCCATCCCGGGGAGGGTTCTGGAAACACCATATATTTT
CDR3: CASNPHPGEGSGNTIYF

size: -
D: -
V: TRBV11-2
J: TRBJ2-3
DNA: TGTGCCAGCAGCCCCGGGACTGGGAACACAGATACGCAGTATTTT
CDR3: CASSPGTGNTDTQYF

size: -
D: -
V: TRBV5-1
J: TRBJ1-5
DNA: TGCGCCAGCAGCTTGGGGGGGCGAGAACAGCCCCAGCATTTT
CDR3: CASSLGGREQPQHF

size: -
D: TRBD1
V: TRBV6-6
J: TRBJ2-2
DNA: TGTGCCAGCAGTTACCCGACAGGGGCCAACACCGGGGAGCTGTTTTTT
CDR3: CASSYPTGANTGELFF

size: -
D: TRBD1
V: TRBV19
J: TRBJ1-4
DNA: TGTGCCAGTAGTATATCTTCAGGGACAGGGGCGAATGAAAAACTGTTTTTT
CDR3: CASSISSGTGANEKLFF

size: -
D: -
V: TRBV19
J: TRBJ1-2
DNA: TGTGCCAGTATAGGGGAAGGGGATAACTATGGCTACACCTTC
CDR3: CASIGEGDNYGYTF

size: once
D: -
V: TRBV7-9
J: TRBJ1-6
DNA: TGTGCCAGCAGCCTAAGGAGGGATTCACCCCTCCACTTT
CDR3: CASSLRRDSPLHF

size: once
D: -
V: TRBV3-1/TRBV3-2
J: TRBJ1-4
DNA: TGTGCCAGCAGCGGGCGCAGGGGAAGTGAAAAACTGTTTTTT
CDR3: CASSGRRGSEKLFF

size: -
D: -
V: TRBV30
J: TRBJ2-6
DNA: TGTGCCTGGAGTTTTATTCGCTCTGGGGCCAACGTCCTGACTTTC
CDR3: CAWSFIRSGANVLTF